This T cell receptor (beta chain) was captured in a study of blood T cell repertoires in COVID-19. The germline CDR1 and CDR2 sequences are SGHTA and FQGNSA. V was cut by 5 bases and J by 2 bases, with 15 bases left in between. CDR3 length: 15 amino acids. Produced via immunoSEQ multiplex PCR; TCRdb's table is partial and in-frame only. The table records 200,000 to 250,000 clones, around four fifths of them present only once. The receptor's source is a man aged 25-40 years with active or convalescent COVID-19. The V call is TRBV7-2, the J call TRBJ2-5; D is possibly TRBD1 (6 bases). Source material: peripheral blood. The CDR3 protein is CASSRRQEIQETQYF. The CDR3 DNA follows: TGTGCCAGCAGCCGTCGACAGGAGATTCAAGAGACCCAGTACTTC.